These 8 T cell receptor beta chains were all obtained from the same sample, sequenced in a study of T cell clones after liver transplantation. Produced via immunoSEQ multiplex PCR; TCRdb's table is partial and in-frame only. The table lists tens of thousands of clones, approximately 88% of them singletons, with over 6.5% in the top ten. The source was CD4+ T cells from blood, collected before liver transplant. These TCRs come from a human donor who received a liver transplant.

The genes are TRBV19 and TRBJ1-5; weak D call: TRBD1 (6 bases). Between the trimmed V and J ends, which lost 3 bases and 4 bases, there was a span of 10 bases. The CDR3 totals 14 residues. Germline lookup yields CDR1 LNHDA and CDR2 SQIVND (reference sequence). CDR3 sequence reads: CASSIAGANQPQHF. The CDR3 DNA follows: TGTGCCAGTAGTATCGCGGGGGCGAATCAGCCCCAGCATTTT.

The chain combines TRBV5-1 with TRBJ2-5, with D maybe TRBD1 (6 bases). Germline values: CDR1 SGHRS, CDR2 YFSETQ. Trimming took off 7 bases at V and 1 base at J, with 14 bases between the two ends. CDR3 length: 14 amino acids. CDR3 sequence: CASGEDRIQETQYF. The CDR3, as DNA: TGCGCCAGCGGAGAAGACAGGATCCAAGAGACCCAGTACTTC.

The gene calls are TRBV7-3 and TRBJ1-5; D is ambiguous. CDR1 and CDR2 (germline): SGHTA, FQGTGA. V was clipped by 8 bases and J by 5 bases, with 10 bases between them. The CDR3 covers 12 residues. CDR3 bases: TGTGCCAGCCCTCTGGCAGATCAGCCCCAGCATTTT. Its translation: CASPLADQPQHF.

The rearrangement links TRBV28 to TRBJ1-1; a possible D gene is TRBD1 (6 bases). CDR3 length: 14 residues. V shed 0 bases and J shed 11 bases, with 16 bases lying between them. From germline, CDR1 is MDHEN and CDR2 SYDVKM. The CDR3: CASSLWGAKGWAFF. CDR3 DNA sequence: TGTGCCAGCAGTTTATGGGGGGCTAAGGGGTGGGCTTTCTTT.

This rearrangement joins TRBV7-2 to TRBJ1-1, with D tentatively TRBD1 (6 bases). CDR1 is SGHTA, CDR2 FQGNSA, per germline. V gave up 4 bases and J gave up 7 bases, with 10 bases separating them. The CDR3 consists of 12 residues. Written as DNA, the CDR3 is TGTGCCAGCAGCTCGCAGGGGTTTGAAGCTTTCTTT. Translation gives CASSSQGFEAFF.

The DNA for the CDR3 is TGTGCCAGCAGCTCTAATCCCTCTGGGGCCAACGTCCTGACTTTC. Encoded protein: CASSSNPSGANVLTF. The V gene is TRBV7-9, the J gene TRBJ2-6; D is uncertain. CDR3 size: 15 residues. Trimming took 4 bases from V and 0 from J, leaving 7 bases between them. Germline V gene data show CDR1 as SEHNR and CDR2 as FQNEAQ (reference sequence).

The chain links TRBV5-6 to TRBJ1-5; 8 bases fit TRBD1. V was pared by 4 bases and J by 5 bases, with 8 bases of the junction left unmatched. The germline gives CDR1 SGHDT, CDR2 YYEEEE. The CDR3 runs to 15 residues. The CDR3 loop is CASSLGGRGHQPQHF. CDR3 DNA: TGTGCCAGCAGCCTTGGAGGCAGGGGGCATCAGCCCCAGCATTTT.

CDR3 sequence reads: CASSADRSTDTQYF. The CDR3, as DNA: TGCGCCAGCAGCGCGGACAGGAGCACAGATACGCAGTATTTT. The genes are TRBV5-1 and TRBJ2-3; 7 nucleotides agree with TRBD1. Germline V lookup: CDR1 SGHRS, CDR2 YFSETQ. V dropped 4 bases and J dropped 0; count of bases not matched to a gene: 2. This CDR3 spans 14 amino acids. The full variable domain, in which reference TRBV5-1 and TRBJ2-3 provide the parts outside the CDR3, is KAGVTQTPRYLIKTRGQQVTLSCSPISGHRSVSWYQQTPGQGLQFLFEYFSETQRNKGNFPGRFSGRQFSNSRSEMNVSTLELGDSALYLCASSADRSTDTQYFGPGTRLTVL.